Each of the 24 T cell receptor beta chains below was sequenced from the same sample in a study of blood T cell repertoires in COVID-19. This table comes from immunoSEQ multiplex PCR, and its TCRdb copy is limited to in-frame clones, with some not included. The table shows 250,000 to 300,000 clones, with about 90% occurring only once. Sequencing input: PBMCs or T cells enriched from blood (not recorded which). The receptors derive from a human donor in a cohort exposed to, infected with or recovered from COVID-19 (not recorded which). The donor label of this sample is uncertain.

This chain uses TRBV5-5 with TRBJ2-3; TRBD2 agrees at 7 bases. Per the germline V gene, CDR1 is SGHKS and CDR2 is YYEKEE (reference sequence). The V gene end was trimmed by 3 bases and the J gene end by 4 bases; junction bases not matched to a gene: 5. There are 14 residues in the CDR3. CDR3 sequence: CASSYLAGADTQYF. CDR3 sequence (DNA): TGTGCCAGCAGCTATCTCGCGGGGGCAGATACGCAGTATTTT.

The rearrangement links TRBV5-1 to TRBJ2-1, with D maybe TRBD1 (6 bases). V was clipped by 0 bases and J by 3 bases, with 10 bases between them. The CDR3 contains 15 residues. Germline CDR1 and CDR2: SGHRS and YFSETQ. In nucleotides, the CDR3 is TGCGCCAGCAGCTTGGCAGGGGAAGGCTACAATGAGCAGTTCTTC. This sequence encodes CASSLAGEGYNEQFF.

The V and J genes are TRBV19 and TRBJ1-4; TRBD1 might be the D (5 bases). The ends were cut back, 7 bases at V and 8 bases at J, with 14 bases in the middle. Germline V CDR1 and CDR2: LNHDA, SQIVND (reference sequence). There are 13 residues in the CDR3. The CDR3 coding sequence is TGTGCCAGTAAGACAGAGTATGCCGAAAAACTGTTTTTT. This translates into CASKTEYAEKLFF.

The rearrangement joins TRBV18 to TRBJ1-6, with D possibly matching TRBD1 (6 bases). The CDR3 is 14 amino acids. Germline loops: CDR1 KGHSH, CDR2 LQKENI. V was cut by 5 bases and J by 9 bases, with 14 bases left in between. CDR3 DNA: TGTGCCAGCTCATCCCGGGGGGCGAGTTCACCCCTCCACTTT. It specifies CASSSRGASSPLHF.

V usage is TRBV7-2 and J usage is TRBJ2-5, with D unclear. The CDR3 totals 15 residues. Per the germline V gene, CDR1 is SGHTA and CDR2 is FQGNSA. With 1 base removed from V and 1 base from J, the gap between germline ends came to 10 bases. The CDR3 DNA sequence: TGTGCCAGCAGCTTAGGGCCGCCAACCCAAGAGACCCAGTACTTC. It specifies CASSLGPPTQETQYF.

V and J are TRBV14 and TRBJ1-2, with D unclear. V dropped 5 bases and J dropped 0 bases, with 4 bases sitting between them. The CDR3 is 12 amino acids. From germline, CDR1 is SGHDN and CDR2 FVKESK. CDR3 sequence reads: CASSSSNYGYTF. The CDR3, as DNA: TGTGCCAGCAGCTCTTCTAACTATGGCTACACCTTC.

The rearrangement joins TRBV12-5 to TRBJ1-5, with D possibly being TRBD1 (5 bases). CDR3 length equals 15 residues. V was shortened by 7 bases and J by 6 bases, with 19 bases between the two germline ends. Germline V gives CDR1 LGHNT, CDR2 FRNRAP. The DNA of the CDR3 is TGTGCTAGTGCCCCCGCTTCAGGGAAGGGTCAGCCCCAGCATTTT. It encodes CASAPASGKGQPQHF.

This chain uses TRBV5-4 with TRBJ2-5, with D perhaps TRBD1 (6 bases). V was pared by 9 bases and J by 1 base, with 19 bases between. This CDR3 region has 15 residues. Germline lookup yields CDR1 SGHNT and CDR2 YYREEE (reference sequence). The CDR3 region has the DNA TGTGCCACCAAAAGACTGGGACAAATCCAAGAGACCCAGTACTTC. It encodes CATKRLGQIQETQYF.

The chain couples TRBV6-1 to TRBJ2-7; TRBD1 might be the D (5 bases). CDR3 length equals 14 residues. Germline V gives CDR1 MNHNS, CDR2 SASEGT. Trimming shortened V by 3 bases and J by 5 bases, and 14 bases separated the two germline ends. Here the CDR3 reads CASSDRPGNNEQYF. The CDR3 nucleotides read TGTGCCAGCAGTGATCGGCCAGGGAATAACGAGCAGTACTTC.

The rearrangement links TRBV7-2 to TRBJ2-5, with 10 bases identical to TRBD2. The germline V gene encodes CDR1 SGHTA and CDR2 FQGNSA. The CDR3 is 19 amino acids. Trimming at V came to 0 bases and at J to 2 bases, leaving 12 bases not matched to a gene. CDR3 amino acids: CASSLAGPSGGPEQETQYF. The CDR3 bases are TGTGCCAGCAGCTTAGCGGGGCCTAGCGGGGGCCCTGAACAAGAGACCCAGTACTTC.

The chain has TRBV27 and TRBJ1-5, with 9 positions matching TRBD1. CDR1 is MNHEY and CDR2 is SMNVEV in the germline V gene (reference sequence). V shed 5 bases and J 4 bases; nucleotides not matched to a gene: 12. The CDR3 is 17 amino acids. CDR3 protein: CASSELISGTGNQPQHF. Written as DNA, the CDR3 is TGTGCCAGCAGTGAACTCATCTCCGGGACAGGGAATCAGCCCCAGCATTTT.

The chain is built from TRBV6-5 and TRBJ2-7, with 11 bases fitting TRBD1. The CDR3 is 13 residues long. CDR1 MNHEY and CDR2 SVGAGI come from the germline V gene. J was trimmed by 6 bases and V by 5 bases; bases with no gene match: 3. In nucleotides, the CDR3 is TGTGCCAGCAGTCCAGGGACAGGGGGCGAGCAGTACTTC. Translation gives CASSPGTGGEQYF.

The V gene is TRBV12-3 or TRBV12-4, the J gene TRBJ1-1, with D unclear. V lost 2 bases to trimming and J lost 7 bases, with 5 bases between them. CDR3 length: 11 residues. The CDR3 loop reads CASSLNGEAFF. CDR3 DNA sequence: TGTGCCAGCAGTTTAAACGGTGAAGCTTTCTTT.

In this sample, this clone turned up once. The chain carries TRBV10-3 and TRBJ2-3; TRBD2 matches 11 bases. V lost 2 bases, J lost 0 bases, and 7 bases stayed unmatched. The CDR3 is made up of 18 amino acids. CDR1 is ENHRY, CDR2 SYGVKD, per germline. CDR3 protein: CAISERGSGGASTDTQYF. DNA of the CDR3: TGTGCCATCAGTGAGAGGGGTAGCGGGGGGGCTAGCACAGATACGCAGTATTTT.

This clone came up many times. CDR3 protein: CASSYRTALAGGRSDTQYF. The CDR3 DNA follows: TGTGCCAGCAGTTACCGAACCGCTCTAGCGGGGGGGAGGTCAGATACGCAGTATTTT. The chain is built from TRBV6-2 or TRBV6-3 and TRBJ2-3; 12 nucleotides agree with TRBD2. Germline V gives CDR1 MNHEY, CDR2 SVGEGT. There are 19 residues in the CDR3. Trimming at V came to 2 bases and at J to 4 bases, leaving 13 bases not matched to a gene.

This chain joins TRBV14 and TRBJ1-1; TRBD1 aligns across 9 bases. This CDR3 contains 17 residues. Unmatched junction bases numbered 12, after V lost 4 bases and J lost 3 bases. The V gene's germline CDR1 is SGHDN and CDR2 FVKESK. The CDR3 coding sequence is TGTGCCAGCAGCCCCTTCCCGGGACAGGGAGCGGACACTGAAGCTTTCTTT. It is translated as CASSPFPGQGADTEAFF.

The chain carries TRBV3-1 (or the pseudogene TRBV3-2) and TRBJ1-3; D possibly corresponds to TRBD1 (5 bases). The CDR3 consists of 16 residues. Germline V gene data show CDR1 as LGHDT and CDR2 as YNNKEL (reference sequence). Trimming cost V 4 bases and J 4 bases, with 17 bases left between them. The CDR3 nucleotides read TGTGCCAGCAGCCCCAGGGCGGGGGGAGAAGGAAACACCATATATTTT. It is translated as CASSPRAGGEGNTIYF.

DNA for the CDR3: TGCGCCAGCAGCTTGGCCCCTGCGGGGGGCAACACCGGGGAGCTGTTTTTT. Residues: CASSLAPAGGNTGELFF. This rearrangement joins TRBV5-1 to TRBJ2-2; 8 bases match TRBD2. Losses at the gene ends were 0 bases for V and 2 bases for J; bases not matched to a gene: 6. The germline gives CDR1 SGHRS, CDR2 YFSETQ. This CDR3 contains 17 residues.

The J gene is TRBJ1-2, the V gene TRBV18; D might be TRBD1 (5 bases). The CDR3 has 14 amino acids. The germline gives CDR1 KGHSH, CDR2 LQKENI. The V and J ends lost 2 bases and 7 bases respectively, with 14 bases between them. The CDR3 loop is CASSPGGARGGYTF. The CDR3 DNA follows: TGTGCCAGCTCACCAGGCGGGGCTAGAGGTGGCTACACCTTC.

The genes are TRBV12-3 or TRBV12-4 and TRBJ2-3, with a weak D call TRBD2 (6 bases). Trimming removed 7 bases from V and 5 bases from J, with 13 bases in between. The CDR3 covers 13 residues. The DNA of the CDR3 is TGTGCCAGCACCCTACTAGCAGAAGATACGCAGTATTTT. This sequence encodes CASTLLAEDTQYF.

The chain employs TRBV19 and TRBJ2-7, with TRBD1 matching over 10 bases. Per the germline V gene, CDR1 is LNHDA and CDR2 is SQIVND (reference sequence). This CDR3 has 15 amino acids. V dropped 8 bases and J dropped 0; count of bases not matched to a gene: 7. The chain's CDR3 is CASRPGQGISYEQYF. The DNA for the CDR3 is TGTGCCAGTCGTCCGGGACAGGGGATCTCCTACGAGCAGTACTTC.

The gene calls are TRBV9 and TRBJ2-3, with 8 bases that match TRBD2. The CDR3 length is 16 residues. The V and J ends lost 5 bases and 5 bases, in that order; junction bases with no gene match: 13. The germline V gene encodes CDR1 SGDLS and CDR2 YYNGEE. The CDR3 loop is CASRPFGGGQQDTQYF. CDR3 DNA sequence: TGTGCCAGCAGGCCCTTTGGCGGGGGGCAACAAGATACGCAGTATTTT.

The chain uses TRBV18 and TRBJ1-2, with 8 bases aligning to TRBD1. The CDR3 runs 14 residues. With V trimmed by 4 bases and J by 4 bases, 5 bases remained unmatched. Germline V gives CDR1 KGHSH, CDR2 LQKENI. The CDR3 nucleotides are TGTGCCAGCTCACGCGACAGGGGAATCTATGGCTACACCTTC. It is translated as CASSRDRGIYGYTF.

The chain joins TRBV27 to TRBJ2-3, with 12 positions matching TRBD2. Germline V gene lookup returns CDR1 MNHEY and CDR2 SMNVEV (reference sequence). Losses at the gene ends were 10 bases for V and 6 bases for J; bases not matched to a gene: 8. The CDR3 consists of 14 residues. CDR3 coding DNA: TGTGCCACCAGACTAGCGGGGGTGGCGGATACGCAGTATTTT. This encodes CATRLAGVADTQYF.